These 2 T cell receptor beta chains were sequenced from one sample in a study of cytomegalovirus exposure and HLA in healthy donors. This PCR relied on a set of 60 Vbeta primers and 13 Jbeta primers. Assay used: immunoSEQ multiplex PCR; TCRdb lists only in-frame clones, some missing. The sample carries 130,000 or so clones, 75% recorded once. Material: PBMCs. Every receptor here comes from a woman in her thirties or forties in good health and CMV-seropositive.

This clone was counted between two and nine times. V usage is TRBV29-1 and J usage is TRBJ2-1, with D possibly TRBD2 on 6 matching bases. This CDR3 is built from 15 residues. Germline lookup yields CDR1 SQVTM and CDR2 ANQGSEA. With 0 bases removed from V and 2 bases from J, the gap between germline ends came to 11 bases. CDR3 coding DNA: TGCAGCGTTGAAGAAGGCGAGCGGGCCTACAATGAGCAGTTCTTC. Translated, it gives CSVEEGERAYNEQFF.

The sample holds a few counts of this clone. The chain is built from TRBV5-1 and TRBJ1-4, with D unresolved. In germline, CDR1 is SGHRS, CDR2 YFSETQ. The CDR3 runs to 14 residues. Trimming cost V 0 bases and J 2 bases, with 5 bases left between them. As DNA, the CDR3 is TGCGCCAGCAGCTTGGGGCGGACTAATGAAAAACTGTTTTTT. It encodes CASSLGRTNEKLFF.